The T cell receptor (beta chain) described here comes from a study of cytomegalovirus exposure and HLA in healthy donors. General study points: There were reportedly fewer N-insertions in an Asian-associated ancestry cluster than the approximately 670-donor mean, in a later analysis. In a later analysis, HLA-C alleles had the fewest associated TCRs, DRB1 alleles the most. Donor immune exposure was known only as CMV serostatus. Being productive about 87% or about 30% of the time was typical of most TCR beta V segments in an earlier analysis.

This clone was picked up one time. Its antigen is unknown. Vbeta (60) and Jbeta (13) primers were used in the PCR. Using immunoSEQ multiplex PCR, the repertoire was profiled, and TCRdb retains in-frame clones only, with some absent. Of some 150,000 clones listed, around three quarters are singletons. This CDR3 is built from 12 residues. Germline V gene sequence: CDR1 SNHLY, CDR2 FYNNEI. V was pared by 7 bases and J by 5 bases, with 11 bases between. Material: PBMCs. This TCR was recovered from a man aged 25-45 years in good health and CMV-seronegative. V is TRBV2 and J is TRBJ1-2; TRBD1 is a possible D gene (5 bases). CDR3 DNA: TGTGCCAGCATAGGCGGGGGGTATGGCTACACCTTC. It is translated as CASIGGGYGYTF.